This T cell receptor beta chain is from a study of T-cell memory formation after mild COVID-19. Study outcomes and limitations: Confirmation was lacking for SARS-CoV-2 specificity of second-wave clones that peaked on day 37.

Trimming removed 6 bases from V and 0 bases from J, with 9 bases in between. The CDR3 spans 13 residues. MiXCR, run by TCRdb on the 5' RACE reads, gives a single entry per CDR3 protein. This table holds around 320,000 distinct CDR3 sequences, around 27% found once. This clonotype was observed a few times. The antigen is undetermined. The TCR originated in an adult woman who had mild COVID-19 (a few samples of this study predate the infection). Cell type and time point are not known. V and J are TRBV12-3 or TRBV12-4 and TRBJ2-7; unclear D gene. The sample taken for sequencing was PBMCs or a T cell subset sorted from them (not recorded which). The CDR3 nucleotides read TGTGCCAGCAGCGAAAGGTTCTCCTACGAGCAGTACTTC. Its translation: CASSERFSYEQYF.